This T cell receptor (beta chain) was identified during a study of CD8+ T cells in alopecia areata. The V gene's germline CDR1 is LNHDA and CDR2 SQIVND (reference sequence). The CDR3 is 16 amino acids. V lost 4 bases and J lost 3; bases outside the gene matches: 9. Reverse transcribed after extraction, RNA yielded cDNA as the sequencing template. Produced via immunoSEQ multiplex PCR; TCRdb's table is partial and in-frame only. Of more than 95,000 clones listed, roughly 41% are singletons. The chain uses TRBV19 and TRBJ2-5, with 9 bases fitting TRBD1. The TCR was taken from a human donor with alopecia areata. What was sequenced was CD4+ T cells sorted from blood. The CDR3 nucleotides are TGTGCCAGTAGTACGTACCGGGACAGGGTCGAAGAGACCCAGTACTTC. Translating gives CASSTYRDRVEETQYF.